The clone carrying this TCR beta chain was detected a few times. This entry is derived from a study of beta chain features in type 1 diabetes. The CDR3 loop spans 16 amino acids. V gave up 5 bases and J gave up 2 bases; unmatched junction bases: 7. Germline loops: CDR1 SGHNT, CDR2 YENEEA. Expressed TCRB transcripts got sequenced, as all isolated RNA was reverse transcribed. The method was immunoSEQ multiplex PCR; TCRdb's version includes in-frame clones alone and lacks a portion of them. The sample shows around 170,000 clones, 7.5% to 10% of them seen only once. The sequenced material came from central memory CD4+ T cells from blood. The genes are TRBV11-3 and TRBJ2-1; TRBD2 aligns across 9 bases. This TCR was sampled from a woman between 18 and 29 years old in good health. The CDR3 reads CASSPSAGGPYNEQFF. The CDR3 bases are TGTGCCAGCAGCCCGTCTGCGGGAGGGCCCTACAATGAGCAGTTCTTC.